This TCR beta chain is from a study of regulatory T cells in long-lasting Graves disease. Background on the study: Patients met the persistent Graves' disease definition after over 5 years of antithyroid drugs with positive TSH receptor antibodies.

Building the TCR beta libraries relied on iRepertoire HTBI primers, and CDR3 regions underwent Arm-PCR. MiXCR, run by TCRdb on the multiplex PCR reads, gives a single entry per CDR3 protein. Of 400,000 or so distinct CDR3 sequences listed, about a quarter are singletons. Time point specified: persistent/refractory GD, antithyroid drugs over 5 years with positive TRAb. PBMC RNA served as the TCR library source. Patients with Graves' disease were diagnosed by American Thyroid Association guidelines. With EDTA tubes as the receptacles, approximately 10 milliliters of peripheral blood were drawn. Sequenced material: peripheral blood mononuclear cells (PBMCs), taken when the disease was refractory, from a patient treated with antithyroid drugs. The receptor was isolated from a female donor with Graves disease.

CDR3 residues: CASSQDLPGVNTEAFF. The DNA of the CDR3 is TGTGCCAGCAGCCAAGATCTGCCAGGGGTGAACACTGAAGCTTTCTTT. The J gene is TRBJ1-1, the V gene TRBV3-1, with D possibly TRBD1 on 6 matching bases. The V end lost 0 bases, the J end lost 0 bases, and 11 bases lay between the germline ends. Germline CDR1 reads LGHDT; CDR2 reads YNNKEL (reference sequence). The CDR3 has 16 amino acids.